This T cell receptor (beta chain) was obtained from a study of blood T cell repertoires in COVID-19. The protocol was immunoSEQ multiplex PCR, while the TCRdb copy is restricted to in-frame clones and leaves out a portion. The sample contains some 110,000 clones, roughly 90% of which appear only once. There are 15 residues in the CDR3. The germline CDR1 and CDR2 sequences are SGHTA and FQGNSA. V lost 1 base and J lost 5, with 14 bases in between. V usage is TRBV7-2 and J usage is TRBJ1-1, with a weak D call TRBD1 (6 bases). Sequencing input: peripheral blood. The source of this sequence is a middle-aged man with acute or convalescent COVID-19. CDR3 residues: CASSLDGRGVTEAFF. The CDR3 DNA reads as TGTGCCAGCAGCTTAGATGGCAGGGGAGTGACTGAAGCTTTCTTT.